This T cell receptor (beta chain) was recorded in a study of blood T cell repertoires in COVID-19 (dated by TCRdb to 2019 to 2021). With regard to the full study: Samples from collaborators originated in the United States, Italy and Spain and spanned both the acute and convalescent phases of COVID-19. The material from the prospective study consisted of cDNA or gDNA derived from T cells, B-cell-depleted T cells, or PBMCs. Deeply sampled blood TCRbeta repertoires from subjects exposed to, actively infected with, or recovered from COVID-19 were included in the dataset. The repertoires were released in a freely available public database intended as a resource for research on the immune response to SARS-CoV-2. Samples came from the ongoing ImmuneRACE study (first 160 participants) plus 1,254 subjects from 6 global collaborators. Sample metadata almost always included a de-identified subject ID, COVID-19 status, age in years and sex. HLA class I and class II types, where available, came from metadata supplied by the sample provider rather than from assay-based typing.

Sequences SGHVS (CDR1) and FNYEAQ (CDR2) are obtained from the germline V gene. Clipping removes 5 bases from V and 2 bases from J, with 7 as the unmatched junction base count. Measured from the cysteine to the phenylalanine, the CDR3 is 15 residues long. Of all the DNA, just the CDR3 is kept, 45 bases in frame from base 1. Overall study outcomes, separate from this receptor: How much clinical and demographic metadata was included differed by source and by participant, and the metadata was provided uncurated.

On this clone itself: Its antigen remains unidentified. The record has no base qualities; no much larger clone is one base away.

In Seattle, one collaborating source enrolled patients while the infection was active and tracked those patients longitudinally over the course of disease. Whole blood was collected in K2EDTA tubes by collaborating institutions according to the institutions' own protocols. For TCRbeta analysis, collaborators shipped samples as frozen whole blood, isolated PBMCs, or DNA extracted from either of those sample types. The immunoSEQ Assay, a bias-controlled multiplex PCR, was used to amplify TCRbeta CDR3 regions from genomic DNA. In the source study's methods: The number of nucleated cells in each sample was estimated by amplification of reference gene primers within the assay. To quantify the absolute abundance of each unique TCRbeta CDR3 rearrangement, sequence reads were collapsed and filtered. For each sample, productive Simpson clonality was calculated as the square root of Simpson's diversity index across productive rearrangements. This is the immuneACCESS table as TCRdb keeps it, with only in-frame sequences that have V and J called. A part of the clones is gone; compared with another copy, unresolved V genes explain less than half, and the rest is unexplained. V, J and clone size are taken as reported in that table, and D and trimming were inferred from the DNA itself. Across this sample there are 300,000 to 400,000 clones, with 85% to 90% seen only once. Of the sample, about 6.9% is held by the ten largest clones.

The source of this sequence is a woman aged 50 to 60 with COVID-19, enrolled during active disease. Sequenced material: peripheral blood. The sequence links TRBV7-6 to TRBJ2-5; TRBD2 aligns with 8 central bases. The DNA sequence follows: TGTGCCAGCAGCCGACCGGGAGGGCCTCAAGAGACCCAGTACTTC. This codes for CASSRPGGPQETQYF.